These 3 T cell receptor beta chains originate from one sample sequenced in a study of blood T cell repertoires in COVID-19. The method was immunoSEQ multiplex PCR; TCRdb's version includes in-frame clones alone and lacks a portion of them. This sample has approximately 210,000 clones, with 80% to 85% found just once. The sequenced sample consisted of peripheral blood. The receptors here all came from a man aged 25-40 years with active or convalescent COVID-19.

The CDR3 sequence is CASRRLAGAPYEQYF. CDR3 coding DNA: TGCGCCAGCAGACGTCTAGCGGGGGCCCCTTACGAGCAGTACTTC. The chain uses TRBV4-1 and TRBJ2-7; 10 bases align to TRBD2. Losses at the gene ends were 6 bases for V and 4 bases for J; bases not matched to a gene: 9. Germline V gene sequence: CDR1 MGHRA, CDR2 YSYEKL. The CDR3 sequence is 15 residues long.

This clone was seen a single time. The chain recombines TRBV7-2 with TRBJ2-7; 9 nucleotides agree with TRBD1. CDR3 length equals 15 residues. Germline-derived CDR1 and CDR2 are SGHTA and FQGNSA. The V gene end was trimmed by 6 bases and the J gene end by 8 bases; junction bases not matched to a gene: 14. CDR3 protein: CASSPATGGAYKQYF. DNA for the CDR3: TGTGCCAGCAGTCCCGCCACAGGGGGCGCTTACAAGCAGTACTTC.

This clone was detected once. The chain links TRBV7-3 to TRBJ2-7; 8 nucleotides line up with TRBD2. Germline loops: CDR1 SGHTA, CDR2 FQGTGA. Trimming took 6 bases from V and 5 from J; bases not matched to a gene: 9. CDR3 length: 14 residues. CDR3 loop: CASSVGREVNEQYF. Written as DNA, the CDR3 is TGTGCCAGCAGTGTCGGGCGGGAGGTCAACGAGCAGTACTTC.